Presented here are 26 T cell receptor beta chains from one specimen sequenced in a study of cytomegalovirus exposure and HLA in healthy donors. 13 Jbeta primers and 60 Vbeta primers were used for the PCR. Data came from immunoSEQ multiplex PCR; TCRdb stores just in-frame clones and leaves some out. The data show 150,000 to 200,000 clones, nearly 80% seen once. The sequenced material came from PBMCs. The origin of the receptors is a woman in her twenties or thirties in good health and CMV-seropositive.

The chain couples TRBV9 to TRBJ2-7; the D is unclear. Trimming took off 2 bases at V and 4 bases at J, with 10 bases between the two ends. Germline assignment: CDR1 SGDLS and CDR2 YYNGEE. CDR3 length equals 13 residues. CDR3 DNA sequence: TGTGCCAGCAGCGTTGGTCAGTTTTACGAGCAGTACTTC. Protein product: CASSVGQFYEQYF.

The chain combines TRBV19 with TRBJ2-2; 7 bases agree with TRBD2. Looked up from germline, CDR1 is LNHDA and CDR2 is SQIVND (reference sequence). Losses at the gene ends were 6 bases for V and 2 bases for J; bases not matched to a gene: 12. The length of the CDR3 is 17 residues. The CDR3 DNA sequence: TGTGCCAGTAGCCAATCCGGGAGGCCCTCCAACACCGGGGAGCTGTTTTTT. It is translated as CASSQSGRPSNTGELFF.

The CDR3 nucleotides read TGTGCCGGTCGAAGAGACAGGGGGTCTTTAGGGGCCCAGCATTTT. It yields the protein CAGRRDRGSLGAQHF. The rearrangement links TRBV7-6 to TRBJ1-5; 9 positions agree with TRBD1. Per the germline V gene, CDR1 is SGHVS and CDR2 is FNYEAQ. The CDR3 loop spans 15 amino acids. The V and J ends lost 11 bases and 11 bases, in that order; junction bases with no gene match: 19.

The chain joins TRBV7-2 to TRBJ2-7; TRBD1 agrees at 8 bases. V was clipped by 4 bases and J by 2 bases; unmatched bases: 4. Germline CDR1 SGHTA, CDR2 FQGNSA. The CDR3 has 14 amino acids. CDR3 in amino acids: CASSWDRPTYEQYF. DNA of the CDR3: TGTGCCAGCAGCTGGGACAGGCCTACCTACGAGCAGTACTTC.

This clone came up a few times. This chain uses TRBV4-1 with TRBJ2-1; 12 bases are shared with TRBD2. Germline trimming cut 2 bases from V and 8 bases from J; bases unmatched to any gene: 7. The germline gives CDR1 MGHRA, CDR2 YSYEKL. CDR3 length: 16 amino acids. CDR3 DNA: TGCGCCAGCAGCCAAATTCAACTAGCGGGAGGCGATGAGCAGTTCTTC. Its translation: CASSQIQLAGGDEQFF.

There are a few counts of this clone. Germline is not matched at one junction end, which may reflect a read error. The chain uses TRBV7-2 and TRBJ1-2; D call uncertain. The CDR3 totals 11 residues. The germline V gene has CDR1 SGHTA and CDR2 FQGNSA. The CDR3 region is CASSFQGRETF. CDR3 in DNA: TGTGCCAGCAGCTTCCAAGGCCGGGAAACATTC.

The CDR3 here is CASSLLYMQGSDTQYF. In DNA, the CDR3 is TGTGCCAGCAGCTTGTTGTATATGCAGGGCTCAGATACGCAGTATTTT. This chain links TRBV5-6 with TRBJ2-3, with a tentative D call TRBD1 (5 bases). Trimming removed 1 base from V and 4 bases from J, with 16 bases in between. CDR1 is SGHDT, CDR2 YYEEEE, per germline. This CDR3 has 16 residues.

This chain uses TRBV13 with TRBJ2-1, with 10 bases that match TRBD2. This CDR3 has 15 amino acids. Germline assignment: CDR1 PRHDT and CDR2 FYEKMQ (reference sequence). Trimming cost V 8 bases and J 4 bases; bases outside gene matches: 8. This chain's CDR3 is CASPGTSGVYNEQFF. Written as DNA, the CDR3 is TGTGCCAGCCCTGGAACTAGCGGGGTTTACAATGAGCAGTTCTTC.

The chain has TRBV10-1 and TRBJ1-1, with 10 bases that match TRBD1. The CDR3 sequence is 15 residues long. The J segment lost 4 bases and the V segment lost 0 bases, leaving 2 bases of the junction unmatched. The germline V gene encodes CDR1 WNHNN and CDR2 SYGVQD (reference sequence). The CDR3 reads CASSESDRGSTEAFF. The CDR3 DNA is TGCGCCAGCAGTGAGTCGGACAGGGGGAGCACTGAAGCTTTCTTT.

This chain's CDR3 is CASSYSSGGELFF. The CDR3 DNA reads TGTGCCAGCAGTTACTCGAGCGGCGGGGAGCTGTTTTTT. The rearrangement links TRBV6-5 to TRBJ2-2; tentative D call: TRBD2 (5 bases). CDR1 MNHEY and CDR2 SVGAGI come from the germline V gene. The CDR3 loop spans 13 amino acids. Trimming removed 0 bases at V and 7 bases at J, with 6 bases between.

Concerning this clone itself: Since a much larger clone is just one base distant, this may be a read error. The V call is TRBV11-2, the J call TRBJ1-1, with D unclear. CDR1 and CDR2 from the germline V gene are SGHAT and FQNNGV. The CDR3 covers 13 residues. The V end lost 2 bases, the J end lost 1 base, and 5 bases lay between the germline ends. CDR3 DNA sequence: TGTGCCAGCAGCTTACGGGGGAACACTGAAGCTTTCTTT. As protein: CASSLRGNTEAFF.

The V and J genes are TRBV5-4 and TRBJ1-2; D possibly corresponds to TRBD1 (6 bases). V dropped 3 bases and J dropped 7 bases, with 13 bases sitting between them. Germline CDR1 is SGHNT and CDR2 is YYREEE (reference sequence). The CDR3 runs to 13 residues. In DNA form, the CDR3 reads TGTGCCAGCAGCTCAAGCGGGGGGCTTGGCTACACCTTC. Protein: CASSSSGGLGYTF.

This clone came up a few times. The chain has TRBV4-1 and TRBJ2-7; possible D gene TRBD1, 6 bases. The ends were cut back, 4 bases at V and 1 base at J, with 14 bases in the middle. Germline CDR1 MGHRA, CDR2 YSYEKL. The CDR3 loop spans 15 amino acids. CDR3 in DNA: TGCGCCAGCAGCCCCACGACAGGCAGGTCCTACGAGCAGTACTTC. It codes for CASSPTTGRSYEQYF.

The gene calls are TRBV19 and TRBJ2-3; 7 bases line up with TRBD2. CDR3 length: 13 residues. Germline V lookup: CDR1 LNHDA, CDR2 SQIVND (reference sequence). Trimming took 1 base from V and 5 from J; bases not matched to a gene: 0. In nucleotides, the CDR3 is TGTGCCAGTAGTATAGGGACTAGAGATACGCAGTATTTT. Translated, it gives CASSIGTRDTQYF.

This clone appeared a few times. The V gene is TRBV9, the J gene TRBJ2-3; D is possibly TRBD2 (5 bases). The CDR3 is 13 amino acids. Germline V gives CDR1 SGDLS, CDR2 YYNGEE. V lost 0 bases and J lost 5, with 7 bases in between. CDR3 in DNA: TGTGCCAGCAGCGTAGCCGGAGGAGATACGCAGTATTTT. Translation: CASSVAGGDTQYF.

In its sample, this clone was seen once. The chain employs TRBV6-1 and TRBJ2-1, with D possibly TRBD1 on 7 matching bases. The V end was cut by 3 bases, the J end by 8 bases, with 14 bases between. The CDR3 loop spans 14 amino acids. Germline V gene sequence: CDR1 MNHNS, CDR2 SASEGT. CDR3 DNA: TGTGCCAGCAGTGACAGGGGGGCAGGTGATGAGCAGTTCTTC. Its protein product is CASSDRGAGDEQFF.

This chain uses TRBV7-2 with TRBJ1-6; no firm D call. V shed 0 bases and J shed 9 bases, with 12 bases lying between them. The CDR3 is 15 amino acids. Germline CDR1 reads SGHTA; CDR2 reads FQGNSA. CDR3 loop: CASSLARQLLSPLHF. CDR3 bases: TGTGCCAGCAGCTTAGCGAGGCAGCTCCTTTCACCCCTCCACTTT.

The chain employs TRBV10-2 and TRBJ1-5; no clear D. Germline assignment: CDR1 WSHSY and CDR2 SAAADI. The length of the CDR3 is 14 residues. V was trimmed by 1 base and J by 3 bases, leaving 7 bases between them. The CDR3 here is CASSEFPTNQPQHF. In DNA, the CDR3 is TGCGCCAGCAGTGAGTTTCCTACCAATCAGCCCCAGCATTTT.

The DNA for the CDR3 is TGTGCCAGCAGCTTATTTATAGGAGCTGAAGCTTTCTTT. It codes for CASSLFIGAEAFF. The chain uses TRBV7-9 and TRBJ1-1; D is ambiguous. This CDR3 is built from 13 residues. With 2 bases removed from V and 6 bases from J, the gap between germline ends came to 10 bases. Germline CDR1 reads SEHNR; CDR2 reads FQNEAQ (reference sequence).

As for this clone: At one of its ends the junction is not consistent with the germline gene, which may arise from a read error. The rearrangement uses TRBV2 and TRBJ1-2, with TRBD1 matching 9 bases. Germline lookup yields CDR1 SNHLY and CDR2 FYNNEI. This CDR3 spans 13 amino acids. The CDR3 loop is CVSSGTGIYGYTF. The CDR3 DNA is TGTGTCAGCAGTGGGACAGGGATCTACGGCTACACCTTC.

The chain links TRBV19 to TRBJ1-5; D unresolved. From germline, CDR1 is LNHDA and CDR2 SQIVND (reference sequence). The CDR3 totals 13 residues. Trimming stripped 5 bases from V and 3 bases from J, with 8 bases between. The CDR3 sequence is CASSYSFNQPQHF. The CDR3 DNA is TGTGCCAGTAGTTACAGCTTCAATCAGCCCCAGCATTTT.

The V gene is TRBV6-5, the J gene TRBJ1-3; 7 bases agree with TRBD1. The CDR3 runs 16 residues. From germline, CDR1 is MNHEY and CDR2 SVGAGI. J was trimmed by 4 bases and V by 4 bases; bases with no gene match: 10. The CDR3 is CASSFGATGFGNTIYF. In DNA form, the CDR3 reads TGTGCCAGCAGTTTCGGGGCGACAGGGTTCGGAAACACCATATATTTT.

The chain links TRBV2 to TRBJ1-4; TRBD1 matches 7 bases. After removal of 4 bases from V and 8 bases from J, the junction contained 7 bases not matched to a gene. The V gene's germline CDR1 is SNHLY and CDR2 FYNNEI. This CDR3 has 14 amino acids. Here the CDR3 reads CASSVWTGLEKLFF. CDR3 coding DNA: TGTGCCAGCAGTGTATGGACAGGCCTCGAAAAACTGTTTTTT.

This clone is a singleton in its sample. The chain has TRBV4-2 and TRBJ2-5; tentative D call: TRBD2 (5 bases). Germline V gene lookup returns CDR1 LGHNA and CDR2 YNFKEQ. The CDR3 covers 15 residues. Trimming pared 4 bases from V and 0 bases from J, leaving 12 bases between. The CDR3 sequence: CASSLSGGYQETQYF. As DNA, the CDR3 is TGTGCCAGCAGCCTCAGCGGCGGGTACCAAGAGACCCAGTACTTC.

This sequence joins TRBV11-2 and TRBJ2-3, with TRBD2 as a possible D gene (5 bases). Trimming took 5 bases from V and 0 from J, leaving 12 bases between them. Germline lookup yields CDR1 SGHAT and CDR2 FQNNGV. This CDR3 region has 15 residues. CDR3 nucleotides: TGTGCCAGCAGCCCCGGGGATACTAGCACAGATACGCAGTATTTT. Amino acid sequence: CASSPGDTSTDTQYF.

This sequence joins TRBV15 and TRBJ1-2, with a possible D match to TRBD1 (6 bases). Germline-derived CDR1 and CDR2 are LNHNV and YYDKDF (reference sequence). The CDR3 is 15 residues long. Trimming cost V 2 bases and J 2 bases, with 12 bases left between them. The CDR3 DNA follows: TGTGCCACCAGCAGAAGACAGGAGCTAAACTATGGCTACACCTTC. This encodes CATSRRQELNYGYTF.